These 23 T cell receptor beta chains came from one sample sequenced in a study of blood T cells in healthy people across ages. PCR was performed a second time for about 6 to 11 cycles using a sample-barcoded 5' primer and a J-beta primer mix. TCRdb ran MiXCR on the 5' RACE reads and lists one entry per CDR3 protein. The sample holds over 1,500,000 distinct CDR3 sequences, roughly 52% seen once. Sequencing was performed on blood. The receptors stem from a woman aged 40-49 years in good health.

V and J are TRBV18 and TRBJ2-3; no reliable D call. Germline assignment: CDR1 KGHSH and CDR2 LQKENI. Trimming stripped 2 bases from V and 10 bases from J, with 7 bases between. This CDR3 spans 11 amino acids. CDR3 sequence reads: CASSPKESQYF. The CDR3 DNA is TGTGCCAGCTCACCAAAGGAGTCGCAGTATTTT. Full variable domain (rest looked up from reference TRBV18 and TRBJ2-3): NAGVMQNPRHLVRRRGQEARLRCSPMKGHSHVYWYRQLPEEGLKFMVYLQKENIIDESGMPKERFSAEFPKEGPSILRIQQVVRGDSAAYFCASSPKESQYFGPGTRLTVL.

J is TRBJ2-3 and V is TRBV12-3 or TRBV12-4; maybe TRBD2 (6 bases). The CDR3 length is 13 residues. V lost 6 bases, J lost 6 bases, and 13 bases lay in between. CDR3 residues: CASRGLPADTQYF. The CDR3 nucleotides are TGTGCCAGCAGAGGACTACCGGCGGATACGCAGTATTTT.

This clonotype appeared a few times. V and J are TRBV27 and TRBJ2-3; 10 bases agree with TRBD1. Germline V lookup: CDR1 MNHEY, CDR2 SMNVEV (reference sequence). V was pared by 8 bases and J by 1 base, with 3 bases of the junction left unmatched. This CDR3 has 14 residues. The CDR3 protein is CASWDRGGTDTQYF. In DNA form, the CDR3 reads TGTGCCAGCTGGGACAGGGGAGGCACAGATACGCAGTATTTT.

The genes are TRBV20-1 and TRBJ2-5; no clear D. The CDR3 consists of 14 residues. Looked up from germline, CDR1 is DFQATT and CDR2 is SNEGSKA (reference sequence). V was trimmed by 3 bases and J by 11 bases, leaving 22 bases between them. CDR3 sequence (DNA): TGCAGTGCTAGTCTGGGCTTCTCCTACAATGAGCAGTACTTC. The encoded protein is CSASLGFSYNEQYF.

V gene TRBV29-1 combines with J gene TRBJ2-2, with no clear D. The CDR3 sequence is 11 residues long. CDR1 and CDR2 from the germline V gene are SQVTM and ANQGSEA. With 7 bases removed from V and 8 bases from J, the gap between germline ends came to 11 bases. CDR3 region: CSALSPGELFF. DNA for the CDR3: TGCAGCGCGCTTTCCCCGGGGGAGCTGTTTTTT.

The chain's CDR3 is CASSPRKGQYNEQFF. Written as DNA, the CDR3 is TGTGCCAGCAGTCCGAGAAAAGGACAGTACAATGAGCAGTTCTTC. The chain employs TRBV27 and TRBJ2-1; possible D gene TRBD1, 6 bases. CDR3 length: 15 amino acids. Trimming removed 5 bases from V and 4 bases from J, with 15 bases in between. CDR1 and CDR2 from the germline V gene are MNHEY and SMNVEV (reference sequence).

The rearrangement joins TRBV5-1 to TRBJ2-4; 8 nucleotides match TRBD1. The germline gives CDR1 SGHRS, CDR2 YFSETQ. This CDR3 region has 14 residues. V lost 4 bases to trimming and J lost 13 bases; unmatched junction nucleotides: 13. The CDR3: CASSGGQVSYVQYF. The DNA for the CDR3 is TGCGCCAGCAGCGGGGGACAGGTCTCCTACGTGCAGTACTTC.

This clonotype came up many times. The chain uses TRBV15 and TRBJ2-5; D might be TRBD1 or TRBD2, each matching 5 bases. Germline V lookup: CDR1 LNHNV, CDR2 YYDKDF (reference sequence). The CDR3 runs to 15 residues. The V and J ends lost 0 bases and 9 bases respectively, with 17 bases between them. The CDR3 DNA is TGTGCCACCAGCAGAGATGGGCAGGGACCTAGGGCCCAGTACTTC. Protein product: CATSRDGQGPRAQYF.

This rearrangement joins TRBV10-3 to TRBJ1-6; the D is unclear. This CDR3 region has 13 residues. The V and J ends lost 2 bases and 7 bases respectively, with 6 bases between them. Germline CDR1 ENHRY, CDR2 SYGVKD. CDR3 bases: TGTGCCATCAGTGAGATCCTAAATTCACCCCTCCACTTT. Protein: CAISEILNSPLHF.

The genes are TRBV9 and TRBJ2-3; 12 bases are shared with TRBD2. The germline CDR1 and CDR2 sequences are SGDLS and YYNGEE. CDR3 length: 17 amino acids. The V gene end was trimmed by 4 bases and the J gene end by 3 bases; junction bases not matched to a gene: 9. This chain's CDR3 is CASSPTTSGGGTDTQYF. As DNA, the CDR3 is TGTGCCAGCAGCCCCACGACTAGCGGGGGAGGAACAGATACGCAGTATTTT.

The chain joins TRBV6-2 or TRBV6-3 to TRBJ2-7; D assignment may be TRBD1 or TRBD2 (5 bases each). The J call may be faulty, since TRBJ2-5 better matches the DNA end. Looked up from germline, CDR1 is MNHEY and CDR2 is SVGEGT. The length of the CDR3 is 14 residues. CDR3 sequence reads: CAISNVQGAGTQYF. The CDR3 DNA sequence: TGTGCCATCTCGAACGTGCAGGGCGCGGGGACCCAGTACTTC.

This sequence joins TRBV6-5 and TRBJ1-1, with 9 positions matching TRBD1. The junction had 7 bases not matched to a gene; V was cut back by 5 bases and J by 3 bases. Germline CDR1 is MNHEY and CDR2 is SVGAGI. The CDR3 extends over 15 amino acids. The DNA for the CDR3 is TGTGCCAGCAGTCGACAGGGGGGAGCCGACACTGAAGCTTTCTTT. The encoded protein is CASSRQGGADTEAFF.

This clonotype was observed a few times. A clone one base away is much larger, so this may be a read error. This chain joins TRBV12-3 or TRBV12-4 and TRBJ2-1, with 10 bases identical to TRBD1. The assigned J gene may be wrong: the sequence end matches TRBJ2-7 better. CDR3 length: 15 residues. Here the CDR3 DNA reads TGTGCCAGCAGGCCGACAGGGGGCTCCTACAATGAGCAGTACTTC. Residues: CASRPTGGSYNEQYF.

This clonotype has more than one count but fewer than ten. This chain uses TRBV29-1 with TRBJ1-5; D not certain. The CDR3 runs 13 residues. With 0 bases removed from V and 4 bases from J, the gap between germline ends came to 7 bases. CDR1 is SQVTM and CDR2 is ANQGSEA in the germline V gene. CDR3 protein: CSVEENANQPQHF. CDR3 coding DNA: TGCAGCGTTGAAGAGAATGCAAATCAGCCCCAGCATTTT.

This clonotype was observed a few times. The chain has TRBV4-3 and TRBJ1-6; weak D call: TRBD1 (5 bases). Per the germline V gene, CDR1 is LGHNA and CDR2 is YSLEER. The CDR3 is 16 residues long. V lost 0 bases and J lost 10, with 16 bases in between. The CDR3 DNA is TGCGCCAGCAGCCAAGATCGGGGACCGGGGGGGTCACCCCTCCACTTT. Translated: CASSQDRGPGGSPLHF.

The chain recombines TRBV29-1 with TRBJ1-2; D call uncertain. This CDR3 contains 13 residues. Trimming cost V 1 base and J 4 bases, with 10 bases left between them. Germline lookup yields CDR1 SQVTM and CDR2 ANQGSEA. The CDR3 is CSVEAPGFYGYTF. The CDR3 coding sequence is TGCAGCGTTGAAGCCCCCGGGTTCTATGGCTACACCTTC.

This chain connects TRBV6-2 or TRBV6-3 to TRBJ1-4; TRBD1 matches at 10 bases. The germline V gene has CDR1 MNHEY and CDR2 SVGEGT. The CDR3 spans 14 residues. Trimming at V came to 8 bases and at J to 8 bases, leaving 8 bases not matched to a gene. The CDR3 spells CASCTGTGDEKLFF. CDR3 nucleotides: TGTGCCAGCTGCACCGGGACAGGGGACGAAAAACTGTTTTTT.

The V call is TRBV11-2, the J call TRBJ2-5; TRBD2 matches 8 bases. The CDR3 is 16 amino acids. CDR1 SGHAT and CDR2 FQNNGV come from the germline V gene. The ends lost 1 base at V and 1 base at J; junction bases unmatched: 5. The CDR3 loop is CASSLAAGGLQETQYF. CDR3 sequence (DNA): TGTGCCAGCAGCTTAGCTGCGGGAGGCCTCCAAGAGACCCAGTACTTC. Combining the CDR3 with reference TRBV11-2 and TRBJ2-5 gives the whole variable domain EAGVAQSPRYKIIEKRQSVAFWCNPISGHATLYWYQQILGQGPKLLIQFQNNGVVDDSQLPKDRFSAERLKGVDSTLKIQPAKLEDSAVYLCASSLAAGGLQETQYFGPGTRLLVL.

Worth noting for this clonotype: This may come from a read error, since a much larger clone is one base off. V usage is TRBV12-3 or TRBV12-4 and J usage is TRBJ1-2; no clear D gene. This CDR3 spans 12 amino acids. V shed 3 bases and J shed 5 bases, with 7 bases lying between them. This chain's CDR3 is CASSFLGYGYTF. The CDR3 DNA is TGTGCCAGCAGTTTTCTGGGGTATGGCTACACCTTC.

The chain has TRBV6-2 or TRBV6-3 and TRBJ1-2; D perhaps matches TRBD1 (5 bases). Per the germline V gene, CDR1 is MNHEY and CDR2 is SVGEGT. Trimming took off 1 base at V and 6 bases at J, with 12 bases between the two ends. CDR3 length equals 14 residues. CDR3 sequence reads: CASSYYGTQNGYTF. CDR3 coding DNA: TGTGCCAGCAGTTACTACGGGACCCAGAATGGCTACACCTTC.

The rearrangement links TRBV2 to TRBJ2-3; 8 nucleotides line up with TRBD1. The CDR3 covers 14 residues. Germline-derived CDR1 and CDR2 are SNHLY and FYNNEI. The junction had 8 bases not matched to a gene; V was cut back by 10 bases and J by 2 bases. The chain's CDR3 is CATWTGTLTDTQYF. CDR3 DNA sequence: TGTGCCACTTGGACAGGGACCCTCACAGATACGCAGTATTTT. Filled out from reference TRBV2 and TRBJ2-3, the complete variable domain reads EPEVTQTPSHQVTQMGQEVILRCVPISNHLYFYWYRQILGQKVEFLVSFYNNEISEKSEIFDDQFSVERPDGSNFTLKIRSTKLEDSAMYFCATWTGTLTDTQYFGPGTRLTVL.

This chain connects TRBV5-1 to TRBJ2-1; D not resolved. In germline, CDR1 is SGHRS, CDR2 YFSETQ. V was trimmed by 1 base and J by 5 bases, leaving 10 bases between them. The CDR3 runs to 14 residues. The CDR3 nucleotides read TGCGCCAGCAGCTTGTCGACTGATGACAATGAGCAGTTCTTC. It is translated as CASSLSTDDNEQFF.

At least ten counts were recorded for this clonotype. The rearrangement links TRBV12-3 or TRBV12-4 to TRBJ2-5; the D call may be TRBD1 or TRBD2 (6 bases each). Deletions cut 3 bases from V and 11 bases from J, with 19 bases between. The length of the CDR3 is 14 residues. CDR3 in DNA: TGTGCCAGCAGTTTTCCGCCGGGGGCGAGGGAGCAGTACTTC. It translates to CASSFPPGAREQYF.